This is a list of T cell receptor beta chains from one sample in a study of blood T cell repertoires in COVID-19. Libraries were prepared by immunoSEQ multiplex PCR; TCRdb keeps only in-frame clonotypes and omits some of them. The table shows some 120,000 clones, with around 80% occurring only once. The sequenced material came from peripheral blood. The receptors originated from a man aged 65 to 85 with active or convalescent COVID-19. The CDR3 runs from the conserved cysteine through the conserved F or W. The D gene is left open where the match is weak. Rows give clone size only sometimes, using once, few, many, or a class for an expanded clone.

clone_size: .; j_call: TRBJ2-7; d_call: .; v_call: TRBV30; cdr3_aa: CAWSTRIHYRNYEQYF; cdr3_nt: TGTGCCTGGAGTACCCGAATCCACTACCGGAATTACGAGCAGTACTTC
clone_size: once; j_call: TRBJ1-2; d_call: .; v_call: TRBV19; cdr3_aa: CATHAGGRMAYGYTF; cdr3_nt: TGTGCCACCCACGCGGGCGGCCGAATGGCCTATGGCTACACCTTC
clone_size: .; j_call: TRBJ1-3; d_call: .; v_call: TRBV4-3; cdr3_aa: CASSLLAGSGNTIYF; cdr3_nt: TGCGCCAGCAGCCTCTTGGCAGGTTCTGGAAACACCATATATTTT
clone_size: .; j_call: TRBJ2-1; d_call: .; v_call: TRBV24-1; cdr3_aa: CATSDSVRGNNEQFF; cdr3_nt: TGTGCCACCAGTGATTCAGTACGGGGGAACAATGAGCAGTTCTTC
clone_size: .; j_call: TRBJ2-2; d_call: TRBD1; v_call: TRBV6-6; cdr3_aa: CASSSGQGDTGELFF; cdr3_nt: TGTGCCAGCAGCTCGGGACAGGGGGACACCGGGGAGCTGTTTTTT
clone_size: .; j_call: TRBJ1-1; d_call: .; v_call: TRBV7-2; cdr3_aa: CASSLARGLNTEAFF; cdr3_nt: TGTGCCAGCAGCTTAGCGCGGGGTCTGAACACTGAAGCTTTCTTT
clone_size: .; j_call: TRBJ2-2; d_call: TRBD2; v_call: TRBV19; cdr3_aa: CASSSQGRLAGVSAGELFF; cdr3_nt: TGTGCCAGTAGCTCCCAAGGGCGGCTAGCGGGAGTTAGTGCCGGGGAGCTGTTTTTT
clone_size: .; j_call: TRBJ1-6; d_call: .; v_call: TRBV9; cdr3_aa: CASSVDKVYNSPLHF; cdr3_nt: TGTGCCAGCAGCGTTGACAAGGTCTATAATTCACCCCTCCACTTT
clone_size: .; j_call: TRBJ1-1; d_call: .; v_call: TRBV2; cdr3_aa: CASSVTRDTEAFF; cdr3_nt: TGTGCCAGCAGTGTAACCAGGGACACTGAAGCTTTCTTT
clone_size: .; j_call: TRBJ2-3; d_call: TRBD2; v_call: TRBV11-2; cdr3_aa: CASRPITSGLSTDTQYF; cdr3_nt: TGTGCCAGCAGGCCTATTACTAGCGGTCTTAGCACAGATACGCAGTATTTT
clone_size: .; j_call: TRBJ2-7; d_call: .; v_call: TRBV7-2; cdr3_aa: CASSLAGGTIYGYEQYF; cdr3_nt: TGTGCCAGCAGCTTAGCGGGGGGGACAATCTACGGCTACGAGCAGTACTTC
clone_size: .; j_call: TRBJ2-1; d_call: .; v_call: TRBV24-1; cdr3_aa: CATSDLATTEGSYNEQFF; cdr3_nt: TGTGCCACCAGTGATTTGGCCACAACGGAGGGGTCCTACAATGAGCAGTTCTTC
clone_size: .; j_call: TRBJ1-1; d_call: .; v_call: TRBV29-1; cdr3_aa: CSVGAGGTEAFF; cdr3_nt: TGCAGCGTTGGCGCAGGCGGGACTGAAGCTTTCTTT
clone_size: .; j_call: TRBJ2-1; d_call: .; v_call: TRBV9; cdr3_aa: CASSALTLANEQFF; cdr3_nt: TGTGCCAGCAGCGCCTTAACGTTAGCCAATGAGCAGTTCTTC
clone_size: .; j_call: TRBJ2-2; d_call: .; v_call: TRBV5-8; cdr3_aa: CASSLYLGVANTGELFF; cdr3_nt: TGTGCCAGCAGCTTGTATCTTGGAGTAGCGAACACCGGGGAGCTGTTTTTT
clone_size: once; j_call: TRBJ2-1; d_call: TRBD2; v_call: TRBV7-8; cdr3_aa: CASSLSGGAREQFF; cdr3_nt: TGTGCCAGCAGCTTATCCGGGGGGGCTAGGGAGCAGTTCTTC
clone_size: .; j_call: TRBJ1-1; d_call: .; v_call: TRBV12-5; cdr3_aa: CASGIASGVNTEAFF; cdr3_nt: TGTGCTAGTGGTATAGCGTCAGGGGTGAACACTGAAGCTTTCTTT
clone_size: .; j_call: TRBJ1-1; d_call: TRBD1; v_call: TRBV5-1; cdr3_aa: CASSSRDRGLTEAFF; cdr3_nt: TGCGCCAGCAGCTCCCGGGACAGGGGGCTTACTGAAGCTTTCTTT
clone_size: .; j_call: TRBJ1-2; d_call: TRBD1; v_call: TRBV30; cdr3_aa: CAWSAQGEYGYTF; cdr3_nt: TGTGCCTGGAGTGCACAGGGGGAGTATGGCTACACCTTC
clone_size: .; j_call: TRBJ2-7; d_call: TRBD1; v_call: TRBV6-5; cdr3_aa: CASRFVGQGYEQYF; cdr3_nt: TGTGCCAGCAGATTCGTCGGACAGGGATACGAGCAGTACTTC
clone_size: .; j_call: TRBJ1-2; d_call: TRBD1; v_call: TRBV7-3; cdr3_aa: CASSLGTGGWGYGYTF; cdr3_nt: TGTGCCAGCAGCCTCGGGACAGGGGGCTGGGGCTATGGCTACACCTTC
clone_size: few; j_call: TRBJ2-7; d_call: TRBD2; v_call: TRBV19; cdr3_aa: CASSRAGAYEQYF; cdr3_nt: TGTGCCAGTAGTAGGGCGGGAGCTTACGAGCAGTACTTC